These T cell receptor beta chains were read from a single sample in a study of T cells after yellow fever vaccination. Each CDR3 protein is one row after TCRdb ran MiXCR on the 5' RACE reads. The sample has under 350,000 distinct CDR3 sequences, roughly 3.9% seen once. Sequenced material: PBMCs, taken 5 days after the yellow fever booster vaccination. These receptors were obtained from a man younger than 35 who received the YFV17D yellow fever vaccine. Each CDR3 is given with its conserved first and last residue. The D gene is left open where the match is weak. The listing skips clone size in some rows; elsewhere it reads once, few, many or a size class.

j_call: TRBJ2-1
v_call: TRBV2
clone_size: .
d_call: .
cdr3_aa: CASSSLGGNEQFF
cdr3_nt: TGTGCCAGCAGCTCCCTCGGTGGGAATGAGCAGTTCTTC

j_call: TRBJ2-7
v_call: TRBV20-1
clone_size: many
d_call: .
cdr3_aa: CSAIYSSSYEQYF
cdr3_nt: TGCAGTGCCATATACAGTTCCTCCTACGAGCAGTACTTC

j_call: TRBJ1-2
v_call: TRBV7-2
clone_size: .
d_call: .
cdr3_aa: CASSSPGRLDYYGYTF
cdr3_nt: TGTGCCAGCAGCTCACCGGGCAGACTAGATTACTATGGCTACACCTTC

j_call: TRBJ1-3
v_call: TRBV7-9
clone_size: .
d_call: .
cdr3_aa: CASSLDRVGNTIYF
cdr3_nt: TGTGCCAGCAGCTTAGACAGGGTGGGAAACACCATATATTTT

j_call: TRBJ1-2
v_call: TRBV7-9
clone_size: many
d_call: TRBD1
cdr3_aa: CASTRDRAGYTF
cdr3_nt: TGTGCCAGCACCCGGGACAGGGCCGGCTACACCTTC

j_call: TRBJ2-5
v_call: TRBV11-2
clone_size: few
d_call: .
cdr3_aa: CASSQNHQETQYF
cdr3_nt: TGTGCCAGCAGCCAAAATCACCAAGAGACCCAGTACTTC

j_call: TRBJ2-2
v_call: TRBV4-3
clone_size: many
d_call: TRBD1
cdr3_aa: CASSQGTGGANTGELFF
cdr3_nt: TGCGCCAGCAGCCAAGGAACAGGGGGCGCAAACACCGGGGAGCTGTTTTTT

j_call: TRBJ2-1
v_call: TRBV6-2/TRBV6-3
clone_size: many
d_call: TRBD1
cdr3_aa: CASSYLRGPINEQFF
cdr3_nt: TGTGCCAGCAGTTACTTGAGGGGGCCCATCAATGAGCAGTTCTTC

j_call: TRBJ1-1
v_call: TRBV7-2
clone_size: many
d_call: TRBD1
cdr3_aa: CASSSGQGAGGTEAFF
cdr3_nt: TGTGCCAGCAGCTCGGGACAGGGGGCTGGGGGGACTGAAGCTTTCTTT

j_call: TRBJ2-1
v_call: TRBV7-2
clone_size: few
d_call: .
cdr3_aa: CASSPWGGTVYNEQFF
cdr3_nt: TGTGCCAGCAGCCCCTGGGGAGGGACAGTGTACAATGAGCAGTTCTTC

j_call: TRBJ2-5
v_call: TRBV5-1
clone_size: many
d_call: TRBD2
cdr3_aa: CASSNQGGETQYF
cdr3_nt: TGCGCCAGCAGCAACCAGGGAGGGGAGACCCAGTACTTC

j_call: TRBJ2-3
v_call: TRBV7-6
clone_size: many
d_call: .
cdr3_aa: CASSLPSDFRQYF
cdr3_nt: TGTGCCAGCAGCTTACCCTCGGACTTCAGGCAGTATTTT

j_call: TRBJ1-4
v_call: TRBV7-9
clone_size: .
d_call: TRBD1
cdr3_aa: CASSIDRGPTNEKLFF
cdr3_nt: TGTGCCAGCAGCATCGACAGGGGCCCAACTAATGAAAAACTGTTTTTT

j_call: TRBJ1-2
v_call: TRBV2
clone_size: .
d_call: .
cdr3_aa: CASSEGGPISYTF
cdr3_nt: TGTGCCAGCAGTGAAGGCGGGCCCATTTCCTACACCTTC

j_call: TRBJ1-1
v_call: TRBV11-2
clone_size: many
d_call: .
cdr3_aa: CASSLGGTLKAFF
cdr3_nt: TGTGCCAGCAGCTTAGGGGGGACACTGAAAGCTTTCTTT

j_call: TRBJ2-5
v_call: TRBV20-1
clone_size: .
d_call: TRBD2
cdr3_aa: CSARDPSGTSVETQYF
cdr3_nt: TGCAGTGCTAGAGATCCCTCCGGGACTAGCGTTGAGACCCAGTACTTC

j_call: TRBJ1-6
v_call: TRBV12-3/TRBV12-4
clone_size: many
d_call: .
cdr3_aa: CASTYQGLYNSPLHF
cdr3_nt: TGTGCCAGCACTTACCAGGGGTTATATAATTCACCCCTCCACTTT

j_call: TRBJ1-2
v_call: TRBV9
clone_size: .
d_call: .
cdr3_aa: CASSVASQGYGYTF
cdr3_nt: TGTGCCAGCAGCGTAGCTTCCCAGGGCTATGGCTACACCTTC

j_call: TRBJ1-2
v_call: TRBV5-1
clone_size: .
d_call: .
cdr3_aa: CASSFGLLGMSSYGYTF
cdr3_nt: TGCGCCAGCAGCTTTGGATTGTTGGGAATGAGCAGCTATGGCTACACCTTC

j_call: TRBJ2-5
v_call: TRBV15
clone_size: few
d_call: TRBD1
cdr3_aa: CATSASGGLETQYF
cdr3_nt: TGTGCCACCAGTGCCTCAGGGGGCCTAGAGACCCAGTACTTC

j_call: TRBJ2-1
v_call: TRBV7-9
clone_size: .
d_call: TRBD1
cdr3_aa: CASSWRDRGHNEQFF
cdr3_nt: TGTGCCAGCAGCTGGAGGGACAGGGGACACAATGAGCAGTTCTTC

j_call: TRBJ2-2
v_call: TRBV27
clone_size: few
d_call: TRBD2
cdr3_aa: CASSSRVTSTSTGELFF
cdr3_nt: TGTGCCAGCAGTTCACGGGTGACTAGCACCAGCACCGGGGAGCTGTTTTTT

j_call: TRBJ2-7
v_call: TRBV6-2/TRBV6-3
clone_size: .
d_call: TRBD1
cdr3_aa: CASKPGQGIYEQYF
cdr3_nt: TGTGCCAGCAAGCCGGGACAGGGGATCTACGAGCAGTACTTC

j_call: TRBJ1-2
v_call: TRBV4-3
clone_size: .
d_call: .
cdr3_aa: CASSEGSNYGYTF
cdr3_nt: TGCGCCAGCAGCGAAGGGTCCAACTATGGCTACACCTTC

j_call: TRBJ2-3
v_call: TRBV5-5
clone_size: many
d_call: TRBD2
cdr3_aa: CASSLEAGASTDTQYF
cdr3_nt: TGTGCCAGCAGCTTGGAAGCGGGGGCCAGCACAGATACGCAGTATTTT

j_call: TRBJ1-2
v_call: TRBV30
clone_size: .
d_call: .
cdr3_aa: CAWSVGPGHGYTF
cdr3_nt: TGTGCCTGGAGTGTCGGCCCAGGGCATGGCTACACCTTC

j_call: TRBJ1-1
v_call: TRBV12-3/TRBV12-4
clone_size: .
d_call: TRBD1
cdr3_aa: CASKQTGSIEAFF
cdr3_nt: TGTGCCAGCAAGCAGACAGGGAGTATTGAAGCTTTCTTT

j_call: TRBJ2-1
v_call: TRBV6-4
clone_size: .
d_call: .
cdr3_aa: CASSRSSYLYNEQFF
cdr3_nt: TGTGCCAGCAGTAGATCGTCATACCTCTACAATGAGCAGTTCTTC

j_call: TRBJ2-3
v_call: TRBV6-1
clone_size: .
d_call: .
cdr3_aa: CASSAPDTDTQYF
cdr3_nt: TGTGCCAGCAGCGCCCCGGACACAGATACGCAGTATTTT

j_call: TRBJ1-4
v_call: TRBV6-6
clone_size: many
d_call: TRBD1
cdr3_aa: CASKDRGQWDSEKLFF
cdr3_nt: TGTGCCAGCAAAGACAGGGGGCAATGGGATTCTGAAAAACTGTTTTTT